The 18 T cell receptor beta chains reported below all come from one sample, sequenced in a study of cytomegalovirus exposure and HLA in healthy donors. Produced via immunoSEQ multiplex PCR; TCRdb's table is partial and in-frame only. The sample contains approximately 220,000 clones, approximately 80% of which appear only once. Sequences were obtained from PBMCs. The receptors here all came from a woman in her twenties or thirties in good health and CMV-seropositive.

The rearrangement joins TRBV30 to TRBJ2-1, with TRBD2 matching 13 bases. V gave up 1 base and J gave up 6 bases; unmatched junction bases: 6. Germline CDR1 GTSNPN, CDR2 SVGIG (reference sequence). CDR3 length: 16 residues. CDR3 DNA: TGTGCCTGGAGTGGTGGACTAGCGGGAGAAGGCAATGAGCAGTTCTTC. Translation: CAWSGGLAGEGNEQFF.

As DNA, the CDR3 is TGTGCCAGCAGCCCAACGGGTAGCTCCTACAATGAGCAGTTCTTC. Translated, it gives CASSPTGSSYNEQFF. The rearrangement uses TRBV9 and TRBJ2-1; D call uncertain. The V end lost 4 bases, the J end lost 0 bases, and 11 bases lay between the germline ends. This CDR3 comprises 15 residues. CDR1 is SGDLS, CDR2 YYNGEE, per germline.

The chain joins TRBV5-4 to TRBJ1-2; no definite D call. The CDR3 is 13 residues long. CDR1 is SGHNT, CDR2 YYREEE, per germline (reference sequence). V was cut by 2 bases and J by 0 bases, with 5 bases left in between. CDR3 nucleotides: TGTGCCAGCAGCTTTCAGACTAACTATGGCTACACCTTC. Its protein product is CASSFQTNYGYTF.

CDR3 loop: CASRITGAENYGYTF. DNA of the CDR3: TGTGCCAGCAGAATTACAGGGGCAGAGAACTATGGCTACACCTTC. V usage is TRBV6-5 and J usage is TRBJ1-2; 7 bases are shared with TRBD1. CDR1 MNHEY and CDR2 SVGAGI come from the germline V gene. V trimming: 6 bases; J trimming: 2 bases; junction bases outside the gene matches: 9. CDR3 length: 15 amino acids.

The rearrangement joins TRBV9 to TRBJ2-6; D unclear. V was pared by 4 bases and J by 2 bases, with 10 bases between. Germline V gene data show CDR1 as SGDLS and CDR2 as YYNGEE. The CDR3 runs 15 residues. CDR3 DNA sequence: TGTGCCAGCAGCCCCCTGGGCGCTGGGGCCAACGTCCTGACTTTC. Amino acid sequence: CASSPLGAGANVLTF.

A few counts support this clone. V gene TRBV27 combines with J gene TRBJ1-2, with D tentatively TRBD1 (5 bases). CDR3 length equals 15 residues. Germline lookup yields CDR1 MNHEY and CDR2 SMNVEV (reference sequence). With 2 bases removed from V and 4 bases from J, the gap between germline ends came to 14 bases. CDR3 nucleotides: TGTGCCAGCAGTTTACAAGGGGCAGTGGGCTATGGCTACACCTTC. This sequence encodes CASSLQGAVGYGYTF.

The genes are TRBV27 and TRBJ1-2; no clear D. Trimming stripped 2 bases from V and 0 bases from J, with 7 bases between. Germline V CDR1 and CDR2: MNHEY, SMNVEV (reference sequence). This CDR3 spans 14 amino acids. The CDR3 reads CASSLIGTNYGYTF. CDR3 coding DNA: TGTGCCAGCAGTTTAATCGGGACTAACTATGGCTACACCTTC.

The rearrangement links TRBV9 to TRBJ1-1; no clear D gene. Germline loops: CDR1 SGDLS, CDR2 YYNGEE. This CDR3 has 15 residues. The V end was cut by 4 bases, the J end by 0 bases, with 13 bases between. The CDR3 loop reads CASSPRTGLNTEAFF. CDR3 DNA sequence: TGTGCCAGCAGCCCTCGGACGGGATTGAACACTGAAGCTTTCTTT. Based on the CDR3 plus reference TRBV9 and TRBJ1-1, the full variable domain is DSGVTQTPKHLITATGQRVTLRCSPRSGDLSVYWYQQSLDQGLQFLIQYYNGEERAKGNILERFSAQQFPDLHSELNLSSLELGDSALYFCASSPRTGLNTEAFFGQGTRLTVV.

This chain links TRBV28 with TRBJ1-5; TRBD1 matches at 9 bases. With V trimmed by 5 bases and J by 4 bases, 6 bases remained unmatched. The germline V gene encodes CDR1 MDHEN and CDR2 SYDVKM. The CDR3 totals 15 residues. The CDR3 protein is CASSRGTGYNQPQHF. Here the CDR3 DNA reads TGTGCCAGCAGTAGGGGGACAGGGTATAATCAGCCCCAGCATTTT.

Here the CDR3 reads CSARVLGTQYF. The CDR3 nucleotides are TGCAGTGCTAGAGTCCTCGGGACCCAGTACTTC. The chain has TRBV20-1 and TRBJ2-5, with no clear D. Looked up from germline, CDR1 is DFQATT and CDR2 is SNEGSKA (reference sequence). CDR3 size: 11 residues. Trimming took off 1 base at V and 7 bases at J, with 7 bases between the two ends.

The chain carries TRBV27 and TRBJ1-2; 9 nucleotides agree with TRBD1. This CDR3 has 16 residues. Germline CDR1 is MNHEY and CDR2 is SMNVEV (reference sequence). V lost 2 bases, J lost 4 bases, and 8 bases stayed unmatched. The CDR3 spells CASSLIRDRVAYGYTF. CDR3 bases: TGTGCCAGCAGTTTAATCCGGGACAGGGTAGCCTATGGCTACACCTTC.

The chain employs TRBV13 and TRBJ1-2, with D uncertain. V lost 0 bases and J lost 3, with 11 bases in between. The CDR3 has 15 residues. The germline V gene encodes CDR1 PRHDT and CDR2 FYEKMQ (reference sequence). This CDR3 is CASSLGPPADYGYTF. As DNA, the CDR3 is TGTGCCAGCAGCTTAGGGCCCCCCGCGGACTATGGCTACACCTTC.

This clone was found a few times. The chain uses TRBV5-4 and TRBJ2-2; perhaps TRBD1 as D (5 bases). The CDR3 has 15 residues. V gave up 0 bases and J gave up 4 bases, with 10 bases separating them. Germline V gene data show CDR1 as SGHNT and CDR2 as YYREEE (reference sequence). The CDR3 region is CASSLGQPFTGELFF. The CDR3 DNA reads as TGTGCCAGCAGCTTGGGACAGCCCTTCACCGGGGAGCTGTTTTTT.

The chain couples TRBV11-1 to TRBJ2-5, with 9 bases identical to TRBD2. Trimming removed 8 bases from V and 4 bases from J; junction bases left unmatched: 11. In germline, CDR1 is SGHAT, CDR2 FQDESV (reference sequence). The CDR3 loop spans 15 amino acids. The CDR3 sequence is CASRGLAGIGETQYF. CDR3 sequence (DNA): TGTGCCAGCCGTGGGCTAGCGGGAATCGGAGAGACCCAGTACTTC.

The rearrangement links TRBV27 to TRBJ1-2, with TRBD1 identical over 7 bases. The CDR3 loop spans 17 amino acids. V was clipped by 2 bases and J by 8 bases; unmatched bases: 17. Germline-derived CDR1 and CDR2 are MNHEY and SMNVEV (reference sequence). CDR3 sequence: CASSLGSLTGEEEGYTF. As DNA, the CDR3 is TGTGCCAGCAGTTTAGGGTCACTTACAGGGGAAGAGGAGGGCTACACCTTC.

In DNA form, the CDR3 reads TGTGCCAGCAGTTCGGGACTAGCGGGAGGTCATACGGATACGCAGTATTTT. Translating it yields CASSSGLAGGHTDTQYF. The chain uses TRBV7-2 and TRBJ2-3; 15 positions match TRBD2. The trim removed 6 bases at V and 6 bases at J, leaving 10 bases unmatched. Looked up from germline, CDR1 is SGHTA and CDR2 is FQGNSA. The CDR3 sequence is 17 residues long.

The chain combines TRBV6-1 with TRBJ2-1, with D unclear. Looked up from germline, CDR1 is MNHNS and CDR2 is SASEGT. The CDR3 has 16 amino acids. V was pared by 0 bases and J by 0 bases, with 9 bases between. The CDR3 sequence: CASSEAGAPSYNEQFF. CDR3 in DNA: TGTGCCAGCAGTGAAGCGGGCGCTCCCTCCTACAATGAGCAGTTCTTC.

The rearrangement joins TRBV5-1 to TRBJ2-5; 7 bases match TRBD1. Germline CDR1 is SGHRS and CDR2 is YFSETQ. Trimming removed 4 bases from V and 2 bases from J; junction bases left unmatched: 5. The CDR3 is made up of 14 amino acids. The CDR3, as DNA: TGCGCCAGCAGCGGCCGGGACAGACAAGAGACCCAGTACTTC. It translates to CASSGRDRQETQYF.